Presented here are 18 T cell receptor beta chains from one specimen sequenced in a study of blood T cell repertoires in COVID-19. Clones were read by immunoSEQ multiplex PCR, and TCRdb kept only the in-frame ones, dropping some. The table records around 290,000 clones, approximately 90% of them present only once. Sequencing input: peripheral blood. The source is a man aged 40-49 years with acute or convalescent COVID-19.

As for this clone: Other nucleotide sequences in the sample specify the same CDR3. J is TRBJ1-1 and V is TRBV5-1; 7 nucleotides match TRBD1. CDR3 size: 13 residues. The germline V gene has CDR1 SGHRS and CDR2 YFSETQ. The V gene end was trimmed by 4 bases and the J gene end by 2 bases; junction bases not matched to a gene: 2. Here the CDR3 DNA reads TGCGCCAGCAGCCGACAGGGAAACACTGAAGCTTTCTTT. Protein product: CASSRQGNTEAFF.

CDR3 loop: CSVELATATGYNEQFF. The CDR3 DNA reads as TGCAGCGTTGAATTGGCTACGGCTACGGGCTACAATGAGCAGTTCTTC. This sequence joins TRBV29-1 and TRBJ2-1; D is ambiguous. In germline, CDR1 is SQVTM, CDR2 ANQGSEA. V dropped 2 bases and J dropped 3 bases, with 17 bases sitting between them. The CDR3 extends over 16 amino acids.

This sequence joins TRBV6-6 and TRBJ1-1, with 10 nucleotides matching TRBD1. Losses at the gene ends were 5 bases for V and 4 bases for J; bases not matched to a gene: 4. The CDR3 consists of 14 residues. The germline CDR1 and CDR2 sequences are MNHNY and SVGAGI (reference sequence). CDR3 residues: CASSAGTGVTEAFF. CDR3 in DNA: TGTGCCAGCAGTGCCGGGACAGGGGTCACTGAAGCTTTCTTT.

V and J are TRBV6-5 and TRBJ2-1, with 11 bases lining up with TRBD1. Germline values: CDR1 MNHEY, CDR2 SVGAGI. The CDR3 spans 15 residues. Losses at the gene ends were 6 bases for V and 7 bases for J; bases not matched to a gene: 8. This CDR3 reads CASRTGTGGGNEQFF. CDR3 DNA sequence: TGTGCCAGCAGGACCGGGACAGGGGGAGGGAATGAGCAGTTCTTC.

The V and J genes are TRBV5-6 and TRBJ2-7, with a weak D call TRBD1 (6 bases). The CDR3 contains 15 residues. Germline V gene data show CDR1 as SGHDT and CDR2 as YYEEEE. The V end lost 0 bases, the J end lost 6 bases, and 16 bases lay between the germline ends. The CDR3 DNA is TGTGCCAGCAGCTTGGCCATTACAGGGTTTCTCGAGCAGTACTTC. Translated: CASSLAITGFLEQYF.

This clone showed up just once. The CDR3 here is CASSHGLDRTYEQYF. As DNA, the CDR3 is TGTGCCAGCAGCCATGGTCTGGACAGGACCTACGAGCAGTACTTC. The chain joins TRBV14 to TRBJ2-7, with 7 bases that match TRBD1. This CDR3 has 15 residues. V lost 3 bases, J lost 2 bases, and 7 bases stayed unmatched. Germline CDR1 and CDR2: SGHDN and FVKESK.

This sequence joins TRBV5-1 and TRBJ1-6; no clear D gene. The length of the CDR3 is 16 residues. Trimming shortened V by 0 bases and J by 4 bases, and 11 bases separated the two germline ends. Germline V CDR1 and CDR2: SGHRS, YFSETQ. The chain's CDR3 is CASSLEARTYNSPLHF. In DNA form, the CDR3 reads TGCGCCAGCAGCTTGGAGGCAAGGACTTATAATTCACCCCTCCACTTT. Full variable domain (missing parts from reference TRBV5-1 and TRBJ1-6): KAGVTQTPRYLIKTRGQQVTLSCSPISGHRSVSWYQQTPGQGLQFLFEYFSETQRNKGNFPGRFSGRQFSNSRSEMNVSTLELGDSALYLCASSLEARTYNSPLHFGNGTRLTVT.

This chain connects TRBV11-3 to TRBJ1-1; tentative D call: TRBD1 (5 bases). CDR1 SGHNT and CDR2 YENEEA come from the germline V gene. The CDR3 contains 13 residues. V lost 6 bases, J lost 2 bases, and 10 bases lay in between. This CDR3 reads CASRGGINTEAFF. Written as DNA, the CDR3 is TGTGCCAGCAGGGGGGGGATAAACACTGAAGCTTTCTTT.

CDR3 in DNA: TGTGCCAGCAGTCCTAGACTGGTCAATCAGCCCCAGCATTTT. Amino acids: CASSPRLVNQPQHF. The chain uses TRBV6-5 and TRBJ1-5; D ambiguous. Germline lookup yields CDR1 MNHEY and CDR2 SVGAGI. The V gene lost 5 bases and the J gene lost 3 bases, with 11 bases spanning the gap. The CDR3 is 14 amino acids.

This chain connects TRBV3-1 (or the pseudogene TRBV3-2) to TRBJ2-3; D not resolved. Germline lookup yields CDR1 LGHDT and CDR2 YNNKEL (reference sequence). Trimming took 1 base from V and 0 from J, leaving 8 bases between them. This CDR3 has 15 amino acids. The CDR3 loop reads CASSQGVASTDTQYF. Here the CDR3 DNA reads TGTGCCAGCAGCCAAGGGGTAGCTAGCACAGATACGCAGTATTTT.

This rearrangement joins TRBV4-2 to TRBJ2-1; 9 bases match TRBD1. The J segment lost 6 bases and the V segment lost 3 bases, leaving 9 bases of the junction unmatched. Germline CDR1 LGHNA, CDR2 YNFKEQ. The CDR3 consists of 16 residues. The CDR3 reads CASSQVRTGASNEQFF. CDR3 DNA: TGTGCCAGCAGCCAGGTTAGGACAGGGGCGAGCAATGAGCAGTTCTTC.

The rearrangement uses TRBV7-6 and TRBJ2-2; TRBD2 agrees at 11 bases. J lost 2 bases, V lost 5 bases, and 10 bases had no gene match. CDR1 is SGHVS and CDR2 is FNYEAQ in the germline V gene. This CDR3 region has 18 residues. CDR3 in DNA: TGTGCCAGCAGCCTTGAGGGGACTAGCGGCCTCAACACCGGGGAGCTGTTTTTT. Translating gives CASSLEGTSGLNTGELFF.

The chain is built from TRBV9 and TRBJ2-1; a weak D match, TRBD2 (7 bases). This CDR3 is built from 16 residues. Trimming removed 4 bases at V and 8 bases at J, with 22 bases between. Germline CDR1 is SGDLS and CDR2 is YYNGEE. CDR3 coding DNA: TGTGCCAGCAGCAGCACCTTCTGGGGGGGCCGGGATGAGCAGTTCTTC. Its protein is CASSSTFWGGRDEQFF.

This clone occurred once. Other DNA sequences of this sample code for an identical CDR3. This chain uses TRBV5-1 with TRBJ1-5, with D maybe TRBD1 (6 bases). The CDR3 has 14 amino acids. V lost 0 bases to trimming and J lost 4 bases, with 8 bases between them. Germline V lookup: CDR1 SGHRS, CDR2 YFSETQ. The CDR3 bases are TGCGCCAGCAGCTTGGGGACAGCAAATCAGCCCCAGCATTTT. This gives the protein CASSLGTANQPQHF.

This rearrangement joins TRBV6-5 to TRBJ1-2, with D perhaps matching TRBD1 (6 bases). The CDR3 covers 16 residues. Trimming removed 4 bases at V and 5 bases at J, with 20 bases between. Germline assignment: CDR1 MNHEY and CDR2 SVGAGI. The CDR3: CASSFIPGTTNYGYTF. CDR3 in DNA: TGTGCCAGCAGTTTTATTCCCGGGACAACAAATTATGGCTACACCTTC.

The chain combines TRBV29-1 with TRBJ1-2; no clear D gene. The CDR3 extends over 11 amino acids. Per the germline V gene, CDR1 is SQVTM and CDR2 is ANQGSEA. CDR3 coding DNA: TGCATCGCGGCAGCGAACTATGGCTACACCTTC. Residues: CIAAANYGYTF. Drawing the rest from reference TRBV29-1 and TRBJ1-2, the complete variable domain is SAVISQKPSRDICQRGTSLTIQCQVDSQVTMMFWYRQQPGQSLTLIATANQGSEATYESGFVIDKFPISRPNLTFSTLTVSNMSPEDSSIYLCIAAANYGYTFGSGTRLTVV.

V usage is TRBV12-5 and J usage is TRBJ2-2; D uncertain. The germline CDR1 and CDR2 sequences are LGHNT and FRNRAP. The V end was cut by 0 bases, the J end by 6 bases, with 8 bases between. This CDR3 region has 14 residues. The CDR3 DNA reads as TGTGCTAGTGGTTTGGTATCGGGTGCCGGGGAGCTGTTTTTT. Encoded protein: CASGLVSGAGELFF.

V and J are TRBV27 and TRBJ2-3, with TRBD2 identical over 10 bases. CDR3 length equals 15 residues. V gave up 4 bases and J gave up 2 bases; unmatched junction bases: 3. CDR1 is MNHEY and CDR2 is SMNVEV in the germline V gene (reference sequence). The DNA for the CDR3 is TGTGCCAGCAGTTATAGCGGGGGGATCACAGATACGCAGTATTTT. Protein: CASSYSGGITDTQYF.